The rows below give T cell receptor beta chains drawn from one sample of a study of blood T cell repertoires in COVID-19. Profiled with immunoSEQ multiplex PCR; TCRdb holds only in-frame clones, not every one. The sample carries hundreds of thousands of clones, roughly 88% recorded once. The specimen was PBMCs or T cells enriched from blood (not recorded which). All receptors derive from a woman aged 30 to 39 who had recovered from COVID-19. CDR3s include the opening cysteine and the closing phenylalanine or tryptophan. D genes are given only for firm matches. Where a row states a size, it is once, few, many or the class of an expanded clone; other rows omit it.

j_gene	abundance	d_gene	v_gene	CDR3aa	CDR3nt
TRBJ2-2	few	.	TRBV12-3/TRBV12-4	CASSYRETGELFF	TGTGCCAGCAGTTACAGGGAAACCGGGGAGCTGTTTTTT
TRBJ1-1	.	.	TRBV28	CASRVPGEAFF	TGTGCCAGCAGGGTCCCAGGTGAAGCTTTCTTT
TRBJ1-2	.	.	TRBV5-1	CASRESDGVGYTF	TGCGCCAGCCGCGAATCGGACGGGGTTGGCTACACCTTC
TRBJ2-7	.	.	TRBV10-3	CAIEDPGDSYEQYF	TGTGCCATCGAGGATCCAGGGGACTCCTACGAGCAGTACTTC
TRBJ1-3	once	TRBD1	TRBV13	CASSLGTGNSIYF	TGTGCCAGCAGCTTAGGGACAGGGAACTCCATATATTTT
TRBJ2-1	.	.	TRBV10-2	CASSGGDRIPFVVSSYNEQFF	TGCGCCAGCAGTGGCGGCGACCGAATCCCCTTTGTCGTGAGCTCCTACAATGAGCAGTTCTTC
TRBJ1-2	.	.	TRBV6-5	CASSKQGVHGYTF	TGTGCCAGCAGTAAACAGGGAGTCCATGGCTACACCTTC
TRBJ1-4	few	.	TRBV15	CATSTNRAEREKLFF	TGTGCCACCAGCACCAACAGGGCCGAGAGGGAAAAACTGTTTTTT
TRBJ1-4	.	.	TRBV10-2	CASRQVGGEKLFF	TGCGCCAGTAGACAGGTTGGGGGTGAAAAACTGTTTTTT
TRBJ1-4	.	TRBD1	TRBV5-7	CASSVRQGDNEKLFF	TGTGCCAGCAGCGTCCGACAGGGGGATAATGAAAAACTGTTTTTT
TRBJ2-7	.	TRBD1	TRBV27	CASSLRQGVSYEQYF	TGTGCCAGCAGTTTAAGACAGGGGGTCTCCTACGAGCAGTACTTC
TRBJ2-7	.	TRBD1	TRBV13	CASSSPPLTGQGVVF	TGTGCCAGCAGCTCCCCTCCGCTGACGGGACAGGGGGTCGTATTC
TRBJ2-1	.	.	TRBV11-3	CASSAQQGPRYNEQFF	TGTGCCAGCAGCGCTCAACAGGGCCCACGCTACAATGAGCAGTTCTTC
TRBJ2-3	.	.	TRBV11-3	CASSLDLTGLGKYF	TGTGCCAGCAGCTTAGATCTTACGGGGTTAGGAAAGTATTTT
TRBJ1-1	few	TRBD1	TRBV6-5	CASTSTGGSHTEAFF	TGTGCCAGCACCTCAACAGGGGGAAGTCACACTGAAGCTTTCTTT
TRBJ1-3	once	.	TRBV3-1/TRBV3-2	CASSQEGAPSIYF	TGTGCCAGCAGCCAAGAGGGGGCCCCATCCATATATTTT
TRBJ2-1	.	TRBD2	TRBV29-1	CSAATGLAGPYNEQFF	TGCAGCGCCGCCACAGGACTAGCGGGACCTTACAATGAGCAGTTCTTC
TRBJ2-5	.	TRBD2	TRBV9	CASSVLAGGGVETQYF	TGTGCCAGCAGCGTACTGGCGGGAGGGGGGGTGGAGACCCAGTACTTC
TRBJ2-7	.	.	TRBV5-6	CASSFRGASYEQYF	TGTGCCAGCAGCTTTCGGGGGGCCTCCTACGAGCAGTACTTC
TRBJ2-4	.	.	TRBV7-2	CASSLALAKNIQYF	TGTGCCAGCAGCTTAGCCTTAGCCAAAAACATTCAGTATTTC
TRBJ2-7	.	TRBD2	TRBV19	CASSTLGRYEQYF	TGTGCCAGTAGTACCCTCGGGAGGTACGAGCAGTACTTC
TRBJ2-1	.	.	TRBV7-2	CASRRGGAEQFF	TGTGCCAGCAGGAGGGGGGGGGCCGAGCAGTTCTTC
TRBJ1-1	.	.	TRBV5-5	CASSLGPGGTEAFF	TGTGCCAGCAGCCTGGGCCCCGGGGGCACTGAAGCTTTCTTT
TRBJ1-1	.	TRBD1	TRBV7-6	CASSLASDRLNTEAFF	TGTGCCAGCAGCTTAGCTTCGGACAGGCTGAACACTGAAGCTTTCTTT
TRBJ1-1	.	.	TRBV19	CASTRGEGFTEAFF	TGTGCCAGTACCCGGGGAGAAGGGTTCACTGAAGCTTTCTTT
TRBJ1-2	.	TRBD1	TRBV7-9	CASSHQGTGGYTF	TGTGCCAGCAGCCATCAGGGGACAGGTGGCTACACCTTC
TRBJ1-1	.	.	TRBV6-6	CASSYPPRRRDTEAFF	TGTGCCAGCAGTTACCCGCCACGTAGGAGGGACACTGAAGCTTTCTTT
TRBJ1-1	.	.	TRBV11-2	CASSLREGLTEAFF	TGTGCCAGCAGCTTAAGGGAGGGGCTGACTGAAGCTTTCTTT
TRBJ2-7	.	.	TRBV6-2/TRBV6-3	CASSFRRIGTYEQYF	TGTGCCAGCAGTTTCAGACGTATCGGGACCTACGAGCAGTACTTC
TRBJ2-2	.	.	TRBV11-3	CASSLLQGRTGELFF	TGTGCCAGCAGCTTACTACAGGGTAGGACCGGGGAGCTGTTTTTT
TRBJ2-2	.	TRBD1	TRBV5-1	CASSLMGQGDTGELFF	TGCGCCAGCAGCTTGATGGGACAGGGCGACACCGGGGAGCTGTTTTTT
TRBJ2-3	.	.	TRBV24-1	CATTPGSVESVGTQYF	TGTGCCACCACCCCAGGGTCGGTGGAAAGTGTCGGTACGCAGTATTTT
TRBJ2-3	.	.	TRBV7-7	CASSLSAGARADTQYF	TGTGCTAGCAGCTTATCCGCGGGGGCTCGGGCAGATACGCAGTATTTT
TRBJ2-1	.	.	TRBV5-4	CASSSIRQMSSYNEQFF	TGTGCCAGCAGTTCGATTAGACAGATGAGCTCCTACAATGAGCAGTTCTTC
TRBJ1-2	.	.	TRBV28	CASTTPGRTGGKNTF	TGTGCCAGCACTACCCCGGGACGGACGGGGGGGAAAAACACCTTC
TRBJ2-3	.	TRBD1	TRBV6-2/TRBV6-3	CASSDRGQEDTQYF	TGTGCCAGCAGTGACAGGGGGCAAGAAGATACGCAGTATTTT
TRBJ1-1	.	.	TRBV28	CASSLRPGRTEAFF	TGTGCCAGCAGTTTGCGACCGGGGAGAACTGAAGCTTTCTTT
TRBJ1-2	few	.	TRBV27	CASSLRGYGYTF	TGTGCCAGCAGTTTAAGGGGTTATGGCTACACCTTC
TRBJ1-3	.	.	TRBV7-9	CASSLLLLGNTIYF	TGTGCCAGCAGCTTATTACTCTTAGGAAACACCATATATTTT
TRBJ2-1	.	.	TRBV5-1	CASSLGGRGEQFF	TGCGCCAGCAGCTTGGGAGGTCGAGGCGAGCAGTTCTTC
TRBJ2-3	.	.	TRBV20-1	CSASDSADTQYF	TGCAGTGCTAGTGATTCCGCAGATACGCAGTATTTT
TRBJ2-7	.	.	TRBV19	CASSKGAGAGNSYEQYF	TGTGCCAGTAGTAAGGGCGCCGGGGCGGGGAACTCCTACGAGCAGTACTTC
TRBJ1-2	.	.	TRBV11-1	CASSPVGGYGYTF	TGTGCCAGCAGCCCGGTCGGAGGCTATGGCTACACCTTC
TRBJ2-1	once	TRBD2	TRBV10-3	CAIRGSGGRGEDNEQFF	TGTGCCATCAGAGGTAGCGGGGGGCGTGGCGAAGACAATGAGCAGTTCTTC
TRBJ2-4	.	TRBD2	TRBV2	CASSDLTSGRAQRF	TGTGCCAGCAGTGACTTGACTAGCGGGAGGGCCCAGAGGTTC
TRBJ2-7	.	.	TRBV19	CASRSPGNTYEQYF	TGTGCCAGTAGATCCCCGGGGAATACCTACGAGCAGTACTTC
TRBJ2-2	.	.	TRBV5-1	CASSLSGAGTGELFF	TGCGCCAGCAGCTTGTCAGGGGCCGGTACCGGGGAGCTGTTTTTT
TRBJ1-2	few	.	TRBV7-3	CASSLTPGEKSYTF	TGTGCCAGCAGCTTAACTCCAGGGGAAAAGAGCTACACCTTC
TRBJ2-1	.	.	TRBV10-3	CAMGRGQPYNEQFF	TGTGCCATGGGGAGAGGACAGCCATACAATGAGCAGTTCTTC
TRBJ2-5	.	TRBD2	TRBV15	CATTKDVAGDETQYF	TGTGCCACCACCAAAGATGTAGCGGGGGACGAGACCCAGTACTTC
TRBJ2-5	.	TRBD1	TRBV7-9	CASSLGQGAVETQYF	TGTGCCAGCAGCTTAGGACAGGGGGCAGTTGAGACCCAGTACTTC
TRBJ2-2	.	.	TRBV7-3	CASSVQGYTGTGELFF	TGTGCCAGCAGCGTACAGGGTTACACGGGGACCGGGGAGCTGTTTTTT
TRBJ1-2	.	TRBD1	TRBV27	CASSRTGGYYGYTF	TGTGCCAGCAGCCGGACAGGGGGCTACTATGGCTACACCTTC
TRBJ2-7	once	.	TRBV19	CASSMYSTSYEQYF	TGTGCCAGTAGTATGTATAGCACATCCTACGAGCAGTACTTC
TRBJ1-2	.	.	TRBV15	CATSSAGHWEGYTF	TGTGCCACCAGCAGTGCCGGCCACTGGGAGGGCTACACCTTC
TRBJ2-5	once	.	TRBV7-2	CASSLGIAQETQYF	TGTGCCAGCAGCTTAGGGATAGCCCAAGAGACCCAGTACTTC
TRBJ1-1	.	.	TRBV7-2	CASSLTTIVYLNTEAFF	TGTGCCAGCAGTCTGACGACTATCGTTTACTTAAACACTGAAGCTTTCTTT